Shown below are 30 T cell receptor beta chains from a single sample sequenced in a study of beta chain features in type 1 diabetes. Study-wide results and limits: TCRB CDR3s were moderately but significantly shorter in Type 1 diabetes patients in all four CD4+ subsets.

Expressed TCRB transcripts got sequenced, as all isolated RNA was reverse transcribed. This table comes from immunoSEQ multiplex PCR, and its TCRdb copy is limited to in-frame clones, with some not included. Among about 370,000 clones listed, roughly a tenth were seen once. No antigens are known for them. Sequenced material: central memory CD4+ T cells from blood. Receptor source: a young man with type 1 diabetes.

V is TRBV7-2 and J is TRBJ2-5; possible D gene TRBD1, 6 bases. V was cut by 5 bases and J by 5 bases, with 15 bases left in between. The CDR3 covers 14 residues. Germline lookup yields CDR1 SGHTA and CDR2 FQGNSA. CDR3 sequence (DNA): TGTGCCAGCAGCGCCCTAGGGGGACGGGAGACCCAGTACTTC. This encodes CASSALGGRETQYF. Variable domain in full (rest from reference TRBV7-2 and TRBJ2-5): GAGVSQSPSNKVTEKGKDVELRCDPISGHTALYWYRQSLGQGLEFLIYFQGNSAPDKSGLPSDRFSAERTGGSVSTLTIQRTQQEDSAVYLCASSALGGRETQYFGPGTRLLVL.

V gene TRBV10-2 combines with J gene TRBJ1-3, with D perhaps TRBD1 (6 bases). CDR3 size: 15 residues. Between the trimmed V and J ends, which lost 2 bases and 2 bases, there was a span of 10 bases. The germline CDR1 and CDR2 sequences are WSHSY and SAAADI. CDR3 sequence (DNA): TGCGCCAGCAGTGAGAACAGGGCGACTGGAAACACCATATATTTT. Its translation: CASSENRATGNTIYF.

In the case of this clone: The same CDR3 is also encoded by other DNA sequences in this sample. The chain carries TRBV6-5 and TRBJ1-1; unclear D gene. V lost 4 bases, J lost 0 bases, and 9 bases lay in between. The CDR3 contains 14 residues. CDR1 and CDR2 from the germline V gene are MNHEY and SVGAGI. CDR3 DNA: TGTGCCAGCAGTTCCGGGAGTATGAACACTGAAGCTTTCTTT. This codes for CASSSGSMNTEAFF.

This clone was seen many times. The chain links TRBV11-2 to TRBJ2-1; D call uncertain. CDR3 length: 12 residues. V lost 4 bases to trimming and J lost 8 bases, with 9 bases between them. Germline V gene lookup returns CDR1 SGHAT and CDR2 FQNNGV. This chain's CDR3 is CASSSLVDEQFF. The CDR3 DNA reads as TGTGCCAGCAGCTCTCTTGTAGATGAGCAGTTCTTC.

The V and J genes are TRBV5-6 and TRBJ1-2; 9 nucleotides align to TRBD1. V shed 2 bases and J 8 bases; nucleotides not matched to a gene: 10. This CDR3 is 15 amino acids long. Germline V lookup: CDR1 SGHDT, CDR2 YYEEEE. Here the CDR3 reads CASSFWDREWYGYTF. For the CDR3, the DNA is TGTGCCAGCAGCTTCTGGGACAGGGAATGGTACGGCTACACCTTC.

A few counts support this clone. The DNA of the CDR3 is TGCAGCGTTGGGCTAGCCGCATCCTACAATGAGCAGTTCTTC. It codes for CSVGLAASYNEQFF. The chain joins TRBV29-1 to TRBJ2-1, with D maybe TRBD2 (5 bases). The CDR3 spans 14 residues. CDR1 is SQVTM and CDR2 is ANQGSEA in the germline V gene. V lost 4 bases, J lost 1 base, and 11 bases lay in between.

This clone was seen a handful of times. The junction and the germline gene differ at one end; a read error may be behind it. The chain uses TRBV28 and TRBJ1-1; D is unresolved. CDR3 size: 12 residues. Looked up from germline, CDR1 is MDHEN and CDR2 is SYDVKM. CDR3 in amino acids: CFCSSTNTEAFF. The CDR3 bases are TGCTTCTGCTCCTCCACGAACACTGAAGCTTTCTTT.

The chain is built from TRBV14 and TRBJ2-3; D call uncertain. The CDR3 runs 15 residues. Trimming shortened V by 0 bases and J by 0 bases, and 7 bases separated the two germline ends. Looked up from germline, CDR1 is SGHDN and CDR2 is FVKESK. In nucleotides, the CDR3 is TGTGCCAGCAGCCAAGATATTTCTAGCACAGATACGCAGTATTTT. This codes for CASSQDISSTDTQYF. Using reference TRBV14 and TRBJ2-3 for the parts outside the CDR3, the full variable domain is EAGVTQFPSHSVIEKGQTVTLRCDPISGHDNLYWYRRVMGKEIKFLLHFVKESKQDESGMPNNRFLAERTGGTYSTLKVQPAELEDSGVYFCASSQDISSTDTQYFGPGTRLTVL.

This clone was seen more than once but under ten times. The chain carries TRBV7-3 and TRBJ2-3; 11 bases agree with TRBD2. The CDR3 extends over 15 amino acids. The ends lost 4 bases at V and 3 bases at J; junction bases unmatched: 3. CDR1 and CDR2 from the germline V gene are SGHTA and FQGTGA. The DNA of the CDR3 is TGTGCCAGCAGCTACCGACTAGCGGGGACAGATACGCAGTATTTT. This gives the protein CASSYRLAGTDTQYF.

The J gene is TRBJ1-1, the V gene TRBV6-1; 9 positions match TRBD1. The germline V gene encodes CDR1 MNHNS and CDR2 SASEGT. This CDR3 comprises 13 residues. V shed 7 bases and J 4 bases; nucleotides not matched to a gene: 4. In DNA form, the CDR3 reads TGTGCCAGCAACCGGGGACAGGGCACTGAAGCTTTCTTT. Translated: CASNRGQGTEAFF.

In its sample, this clone was seen a few times. The rearrangement joins TRBV7-9 to TRBJ2-7, with D perhaps matching TRBD1 (7 bases). Trimming stripped 5 bases from V and 0 bases from J, with 14 bases between. Germline CDR1 is SEHNR and CDR2 is FQNEAQ (reference sequence). The CDR3 has 15 residues. The CDR3 coding sequence is TGTGCCAGCAGCCCCCAGGGGGGAAGCTCCTACGAGCAGTACTTC. Encoded protein: CASSPQGGSSYEQYF. The variable domain in full, completed from reference TRBV7-9 and TRBJ2-7, reads DTGVSQNPRHKITKRGQNVTFRCDPISEHNRLYWYRQTLGQGPEFLTYFQNEAQLEKSRLLSDRFSAERPKGSFSTLEIQRTEQGDSAMYLCASSPQGGSSYEQYFGPGTRLTVT.

On this clone: A junction end diverges from the germline sequence, so it may reflect a read error. V usage is TRBV7-7 and J usage is TRBJ2-7, with D possibly matching TRBD1 (6 bases). The germline gives CDR1 SSHAT, CDR2 FNYEAQ (reference sequence). This CDR3 contains 14 residues. DNA of the CDR3: TGTGCTAGCAGCCCTACAGGGTATCCCTACGAGCAGTACTTC. Residues: CASSPTGYPYEQYF. Complete variable domain (other parts from reference TRBV7-7 and TRBJ2-7): GAGVSQSPRYKVTKRGQDVTLRCDPISSHATLYWYQQALGQGPEFLTYFNYEAQPDKSGLPSDRFSAERPEGSISTLTIQRTEQRDSAMYRCASSPTGYPYEQYFGPGTRLTVT.

The V and J genes are TRBV9 and TRBJ2-1; D is undetermined. The CDR3 is made up of 14 amino acids. Germline V gene sequence: CDR1 SGDLS, CDR2 YYNGEE. V lost 4 bases and J lost 2, with 10 bases in between. Here the CDR3 reads CASSLLGTYNEQFF. DNA of the CDR3: TGTGCCAGCAGCCTCCTCGGCACCTACAATGAGCAGTTCTTC.

This clone appeared a few times. V is TRBV9 and J is TRBJ1-4; D is undetermined. Between the trimmed V and J ends, which lost 2 bases and 0 bases, there was a span of 8 bases. CDR1 and CDR2 (germline): SGDLS, YYNGEE. The CDR3 length is 15 residues. For the CDR3, the DNA is TGTGCCAGCAGCGTCGGTAGAACAACTAATGAAAAACTGTTTTTT. Its protein product is CASSVGRTTNEKLFF.

This clone came up a few times. V usage is TRBV30 and J usage is TRBJ2-7; possible D gene TRBD2, 6 bases. The CDR3 has 13 residues. V lost 4 bases and J lost 4, with 14 bases in between. Germline CDR1 is GTSNPN and CDR2 is SVGIG (reference sequence). For the CDR3, the DNA is TGTGCCTGGAAACGGGAGTTCCGATACGAGCAGTACTTC. It yields the protein CAWKREFRYEQYF.

This clone was counted between two and nine times. The J gene is TRBJ2-7, the V gene TRBV6-6; TRBD1 aligns across 10 bases. The CDR3 length is 14 residues. Germline loops: CDR1 MNHNY, CDR2 SVGAGI (reference sequence). V shed 4 bases and J 5 bases; nucleotides not matched to a gene: 5. DNA for the CDR3: TGTGCCAGCAGTTTTGGACAGGGGGAGCACGAGCAGTACTTC. This gives the protein CASSFGQGEHEQYF.

This clone was detected a few times. The chain couples TRBV5-4 to TRBJ2-1, with 10 bases matching TRBD2. Trimming at V came to 5 bases and at J to 7 bases, leaving 3 bases not matched to a gene. The CDR3 runs 13 residues. CDR1 and CDR2 (germline): SGHNT, YYREEE (reference sequence). CDR3 bases: TGTGCCAGCAGGCCTAGCGGGAGTAATGAGCAGTTCTTC. Amino acid sequence: CASRPSGSNEQFF.

The chain has TRBV30 and TRBJ2-3; TRBD2 matches 7 bases. Germline CDR1 reads GTSNPN; CDR2 reads SVGIG (reference sequence). The junction had 5 bases not matched to a gene; V was cut back by 0 bases and J by 5 bases. CDR3 length equals 14 residues. The DNA of the CDR3 is TGTGCCTGGAGTGTGGGGGGGTCAGAAGATACGCAGTATTTT. This codes for CAWSVGGSEDTQYF.

Of note for this clone: This could be a read error, since a much larger clone is one nucleotide away. Different DNA sequences within this sample yield the same CDR3. The rearrangement links TRBV5-4 to TRBJ1-1; D uncertain. This CDR3 has 16 residues. Trimming shortened V by 4 bases and J by 1 base, and 17 bases separated the two germline ends. The V gene's germline CDR1 is SGHNT and CDR2 YYREEE (reference sequence). Here the CDR3 reads CASSQVRPGSNTEAFF. The CDR3 coding sequence is TGTGCCAGCAGCCAAGTTCGTCCCGGGTCGAACACTGAAGCTTTCTTT.

This clone has just a few counts. V is TRBV11-2 and J is TRBJ1-5, with D possibly matching TRBD1 (6 bases). Trimming removed 2 bases at V and 1 base at J, with 9 bases between. This CDR3 has 15 residues. Germline V lookup: CDR1 SGHAT, CDR2 FQNNGV. The CDR3 DNA sequence: TGTGCCAGCAGCTTAAAAGGACAGAGCAATCAGCCCCAGCATTTT. Translation gives CASSLKGQSNQPQHF.

The chain uses TRBV9 and TRBJ2-1, with D uncertain. The CDR3 has 13 residues. Trimming took 1 base from V and 3 from J, leaving 5 bases between them. The germline CDR1 and CDR2 sequences are SGDLS and YYNGEE. In DNA form, the CDR3 reads TGTGCCAGCAGCGTAAGAGACTACAATGAGCAGTTCTTC. Translating it yields CASSVRDYNEQFF. Full variable domain (missing parts from reference TRBV9 and TRBJ2-1): DSGVTQTPKHLITATGQRVTLRCSPRSGDLSVYWYQQSLDQGLQFLIQYYNGEERAKGNILERFSAQQFPDLHSELNLSSLELGDSALYFCASSVRDYNEQFFGPGTRLTVL.

V gene TRBV19 combines with J gene TRBJ2-1; possibly TRBD1 or TRBD2 for D (6 bases each). The CDR3 consists of 15 residues. V lost 3 bases and J 3 bases, leaving 12 bases between the germline ends. The V gene's germline CDR1 is LNHDA and CDR2 SQIVND (reference sequence). CDR3 amino acids: CASSMRGASYNEQFF. The CDR3 nucleotides read TGTGCCAGTAGTATGAGGGGGGCCAGCTACAATGAGCAGTTCTTC.

The V and J genes are TRBV5-5 and TRBJ2-6; D unresolved. This CDR3 has 14 residues. Trimming cost V 4 bases and J 6 bases, with 11 bases left between them. Germline CDR1 reads SGHKS; CDR2 reads YYEKEE (reference sequence). The chain's CDR3 is CASSIQNSANVLTF. Here the CDR3 DNA reads TGTGCCAGCAGCATCCAGAATTCGGCCAACGTCCTGACTTTC.

This clone was detected only a few times. The CDR3: CASSFGGQRSYEQYF. The CDR3 DNA follows: TGTGCCAGCAGCTTTGGGGGACAGCGCTCCTACGAGCAGTACTTC. The V call is TRBV7-2, the J call TRBJ2-7, with TRBD1 matching 7 bases. This CDR3 is built from 15 residues. J was trimmed by 0 bases and V by 3 bases; bases with no gene match: 5. In germline, CDR1 is SGHTA, CDR2 FQGNSA.

The chain uses TRBV7-8 and TRBJ1-4, with no clear D. Germline V lookup: CDR1 SGHVS, CDR2 FQNEAQ. CDR3 length: 20 residues. Trimming took off 3 bases at V and 0 bases at J, with 23 bases between the two ends. The CDR3 DNA reads as TGTGCCAGCAGCTTCCCTATCAAGGCGCGCTCCCGTGCAACTAATGAAAAACTGTTTTTT. Translating gives CASSFPIKARSRATNEKLFF.

In this sample, this clone turned up a few times. Other DNA sequences within the sample encode an identical CDR3. The rearrangement links TRBV7-2 to TRBJ2-3; 7 bases are shared with TRBD2. This CDR3 spans 15 amino acids. CDR1 and CDR2 (germline): SGHTA, FQGNSA. The V and J ends lost 1 base and 5 bases, in that order; junction bases with no gene match: 6. The DNA for the CDR3 is TGTGCCAGCAGCTTAGTTGCGGGAGCGGGAGATACGCAGTATTTT. It specifies CASSLVAGAGDTQYF.

This clone was counted only a few times. CDR3 amino acids: CASSPYNSYEQYF. The CDR3 DNA reads TGTGCCAGCAGCCCGTACAACTCCTACGAGCAGTACTTC. V gene TRBV5-5 combines with J gene TRBJ2-7; D not certain. This CDR3 is 13 amino acids long. V was cut by 4 bases and J by 0 bases, with 8 bases left in between. Per the germline V gene, CDR1 is SGHKS and CDR2 is YYEKEE (reference sequence).

This chain connects TRBV9 to TRBJ2-5, with 8 bases fitting TRBD2. Trimming removed 5 bases from V and 2 bases from J; junction bases left unmatched: 2. Germline V gene data show CDR1 as SGDLS and CDR2 as YYNGEE. The CDR3 has 13 residues. The CDR3 loop reads CASSGLAQETQYF. CDR3 coding DNA: TGTGCCAGCAGTGGACTAGCACAAGAGACCCAGTACTTC.

This clone has a handful of counts. The chain recombines TRBV7-3 with TRBJ2-5; no firm D call. This CDR3 has 15 amino acids. CDR1 is SGHTA and CDR2 is FQGTGA in the germline V gene. Trimming took off 3 bases at V and 2 bases at J, with 13 bases between the two ends. The DNA for the CDR3 is TGTGCCAGCAGCTTGAGAGGCCGAAGTCAAGAGACCCAGTACTTC. It specifies CASSLRGRSQETQYF. Full variable domain (rest looked up from reference TRBV7-3 and TRBJ2-5): GAGVSQTPSNKVTEKGKYVELRCDPISGHTALYWYRQSLGQGPEFLIYFQGTGAADDSGLPNDRFFAVRPEGSVSTLKIQRTERGDSAVYLCASSLRGRSQETQYFGPGTRLLVL.

This clone has ten or more counts. The rearrangement joins TRBV14 to TRBJ2-1; no clear D gene. CDR3 length: 13 amino acids. The germline gives CDR1 SGHDN, CDR2 FVKESK. With 1 base removed from V and 15 bases from J, the gap between germline ends came to 16 bases. The CDR3 DNA is TGTGCCAGCAGCCAAGTCGCAGGCCACTTGGGGTTCTTC. This sequence encodes CASSQVAGHLGFF.